This TCR beta chain was recorded in a study of blood T cell repertoires in COVID-19. Study-level background: The cDNA or gDNA used as material had been derived from T cells, B-cell-depleted T cells, or PBMCs.

Per the authors' pipeline: Scientists estimated how many nucleated cells there were by amplifying reference gene primers. Generated by immunoSEQ multiplex PCR, the TCRdb table keeps only in-frame clones and is missing some. The V and J calls and clone size were taken over from that table, and D and trimming were inferred from the DNA. The sample holds around 190,000 clones, 80% to 90% seen once. Germline V gene data show CDR1 as SNHLY and CDR2 as FYNNEI. This CDR3 is built from 17 residues. V was trimmed by 6 bases and J by 4 bases, leaving 19 bases between them. This clone has just one count. The chain combines TRBV2 with TRBJ1-6; D is perhaps TRBD1 (6 bases). The receptor was derived from a young man who had recovered from COVID-19. The sample consisted of peripheral blood. The CDR3 spells CASRATGIRLYNSPLHF. As DNA, the CDR3 is TGTGCCAGCAGGGCTACAGGGATTAGGCTTTATAATTCACCCCTCCACTTT.